The source of this T cell receptor beta chain is a study of early T cells in non-severe SARS-CoV-2 infection. Study-wide context: Chains were not paired, and sequencing was done on bulk RNA from unsorted whole blood.

Findings and limits, study-wide: VDJdb matching favored anti-spike CD8 responses, missing private and CD4 specificities.

Germline V gene data show CDR1 as GTSNPN and CDR2 as SVGIG (reference sequence). After removal of 1 base from V and 4 bases from J, the junction contained 4 bases not matched to a gene. This CDR3 region has 14 residues. The TCR library protocol was used to attach unique molecular identifiers. These identifiers were attached to individual cDNA molecules. TCRdb reprocessed the 5' RACE reads with MiXCR, giving one entry per CDR3 protein. The sample includes 45,000 to 70,000 distinct CDR3 sequences, 6% to 7% seen only once; the top ten take roughly 3.9%. This clonotype was seen many times. Antigen specificity is unknown.

This receptor was obtained from an adult who was a healthcare worker with PCR-confirmed SARS-CoV-2 infection or an uninfected control (not recorded which). The chain joins TRBV30 to TRBJ1-5, with 7 bases fitting TRBD1. Sequencing was done on a sample of whole blood. This CDR3 reads CAWSGTGQNQPQHF. In DNA form, the CDR3 reads TGTGCCTGGAGTGGGACAGGCCAAAATCAGCCCCAGCATTTT.